This T cell receptor (beta chain) originates from a study of cytomegalovirus exposure and HLA in healthy donors (dated by TCRdb to about 2017). Looking at the study overall: According to an earlier analysis of several hundred of the donors, about 179 million T cells yielded some 120 million unique TCR beta sequences and about 300 Gb of sequence data. Roughly 320 gigabases of sequencing data and 91 million or so unique TCR sequences made up an early release that covered around 640 HLA-typed donors. Among the roughly 400 genotyped donors, around 81% belonged to the genetic ancestry cluster associated with self-reported Caucasian donors. The study aimed to test whether signatures of past pathogen exposure could be identified by cataloging public T cell receptors. The T cell repertoires of 670 or so subjects were profiled by immunosequencing and related to cytomegalovirus serostatus. Besides the first cohort of under 700 subjects, a separate validation cohort made up of over 95 different subjects was used. High-throughput TCR immunosequencing, statistical association of individual TCRs with disease status, and machine learning were combined to predict cytomegalovirus infection status. A later analysis re-examined previously published TCR beta repertoires from more than 650 donors and added high-resolution HLA genotyping to investigate patterns of TCR occurrence. Rather than using new phenotypic data, the later analysis identified candidate immune exposures from TCR beta sequences and from how often those sequences occurred across donors. To decide whether each TCR beta V gene segment behaved as functional or pseudogenic, an earlier analysis of some 540 of the donors relied on high-throughput TCR beta sequencing. Donor age, sex, ethnicity and CMV serostatus were collected together with the repertoire data. In a later genetic analysis, genome-wide SNP genotypes for 398 of the 666 donors were used, and that subset was treated as a discovery cohort. All discovery cohort repertoires had been generated on a single sequencing platform. HLA typing included class I and class II loci at four-digit resolution. Typing coverage varied by locus: roughly 620-640 donors for A, B, C, DRB1 and DQB1; roughly 500 for DQA1; more than 600 for DPA1; 400 to 480 for DPB1. Roughly 5 DR-DQ haplotypes were handled as single units for association and clustering because linkage in the cohort was strong. Across some 400 genotyped donors of the cohort, an average of roughly 250,000 unique TCR beta nucleotide sequences per donor were sequenced, and roughly 20% of those sequences were non-productive.

CDR1 is given as SGHVS and CDR2 as FQNEAQ, both from the germline V gene. Trimming removed 5 bases from V and 3 bases from J; the gene matches leave 7 bases unexplained. Spanning cysteine to phenylalanine, the CDR3 consists of 15 amino acids. The retained sequence is limited to the CDR3, 45 bases, with the frame set at the first base. The method was the immunoSEQ multiplex PCR assay. For the multiplex PCR, a mixture combining 60 forward primers for TCR Vbeta segments and 13 reverse primers for TCR Jbeta segments was used. A multiplex PCR assay on genomic DNA amplified the CDR3 region of rearranged TCR beta genes. The amplified TCR beta libraries were sequenced on the Illumina HiSeq System as 87-base-pair reads. The published analysis was carried out like this. A later analysis counted about 80 million unique TCR beta chains across the 600 to 850 repertoires, and 10 million to 11 million of these chains were shared by at least two donors. A nearest-neighbor algorithm error-corrected the raw reads and collapsed the reads into unique sequences, merging closely related sequences to remove PCR and sequencing errors. To assign V, D and J gene segments, CDR3 sequences were aligned to IMGT reference sequences. Each retained sequence needed at least a six-nucleotide match to both a V gene segment and a J gene segment. Rearrangements were called productive when the CDR3 lacked stop codons and stayed in frame with V and J; all others were non-productive. CDR3 was defined by IMGT convention, running from the second conserved V-encoded cysteine to the conserved J-encoded phenylalanine. In an earlier analysis of 550 to 650 of the donors, sequences lacking an unambiguous match to a single V gene segment were excluded. An earlier analysis of some 610 of the donors called V segments functional above 56.7% productive rearrangements and segregating when the between-donor standard deviation exceeded 5%. A statistical classification framework was built for diagnosing cytomegalovirus status from the catalog of TCR beta chain sequences. V and J gene assignment, in a later analysis, came from comparing TCR nucleotide sequences with IMGT/GENE-DB human TR gene sequences. In a later analysis, CDR3 sequences and most-parsimonious VDJ recombination scenarios were assigned using the TCRdist pipeline. In a later analysis, each TCR beta chain was defined by its CDR3 amino acid sequence together with its V-gene family, and reads lacking a unique V-gene family were excluded. In a later analysis, a few hundred highly shared, low-generation-probability nucleotide sequences were removed to address suspected cross-contamination and a sequencing artifact. A later analysis calculated a clonal expansion index for each public chain from normalized within-repertoire ranks of inferred template counts. Generation probabilities in a later analysis came from a VDJ recombination model fitted to out-of-frame rearrangements, and those results were checked against IGoR. In a later analysis, TCR-TCR, TCR-HLA and TCR-CMV co-occurrence was scored with hypergeometric tests, and a repertoire-size bias correction was applied to TCR pairs. A later analysis estimated false discovery rates by permuting HLA or CMV assignments 20 times. In a later analysis, co-occurring TCRs were grouped using DBSCAN, and TCRdist sequence similarity was added for clustering within HLA-allele-positive subsets. For co-occurrence clustering, repertoires with fewer than 30,000 or more than 120,000 public chains were excluded, along with about five repertoires with anomalous nucleotide sharing. In its TCRdb copy, this immuneACCESS table keeps in-frame sequences only and misses some clones. Where compared with another copy, unresolved V genes explain less than half of these, and the others have no known cause. The V and J calls and the clone size are those of that table, but D and trimming were determined from the DNA. For this sample there are more than 55,000 clones; about 74% appear just once. Around 10% of the sample is in the top ten clones.

The cohort consisted of 666 healthy bone marrow donors. Cohort members were all nominally healthy when sampled, although unrecorded immune exposures were likely present. The donor tested CMV seropositive, placing the donor among the 250 to 350 seropositive members of the cohort. A peripheral blood sample was provided by each donor, and peripheral blood mononuclear cells were used for TCR beta sequencing. Genomic DNA extraction from the blood cell samples was performed with the Qiagen DNeasy Blood Extraction Kit. With regard to this clone: Its binding antigen is unknown. No much larger clone exists at a distance of one base, and base qualities are not known.

Findings and caveats that apply to the study as a whole: At a false discovery rate of 0.05, a later analysis linked around 15,000 TCR beta sequences to specific HLA alleles. Sequencing depth was assumed to be roughly uniform across donors in the presence/absence analyses, though that assumption may not hold. In an earlier analysis of around 500 of the donors, most TCR beta V segments appeared in productive rearrangements about 90% or about 30% of the time, broadly matching IMGT annotations. This cohort had only TCR beta chains sequenced, and the lack of alpha or paired-chain data limited which features could be detected. According to a later genetic analysis, donors in an Asian-associated ancestry cluster had fewer N-insertions in productive TCRs than the roughly 700-donor mean. Most CMV-associated TCR beta chains appeared to be HLA-restricted in a later analysis, and the HLA associations seemed to be driven largely by CMV exposure. Most TCR sequences were observed very rarely across donors, whereas some public TCRs were present in many individuals. The study gave a list of about 150 TCR beta chains associated with cytomegalovirus. When HLA alleles, especially DR and DQ, strongly co-occurred, TCR associations were difficult to assign to individual alleles. In a later genetic analysis, a missense DCLRE1C variant was associated with V-gene and J-gene trimming of TCR beta chains, and the association was replicated in an independent cohort. In vitro tests confirmed that three of the cytomegalovirus-associated TCR beta chains recognize cytomegalovirus antigens. In both the original and validation cohorts, the classifier was reported to diagnose cytomegalovirus status with high specificity and sensitivity. A later analysis reported that several top co-occurrence clusters appeared linked to parvovirus B19, influenza, CMV and Epstein-Barr virus. Because HLA typing was unavailable for some donors at each locus, only the typed subset was used in association tests. A cluster of highly shared sequence variants was judged likely to be a technical artifact of the sequencing pipeline. Compared with equally common non-associated chains, HLA-associated TCR beta chains in a later analysis were more clonally expanded and had lower generation probabilities. Some IMGT-functional V segments, including TRBV6-2 and TRBV6-3, could not be distinguished by the 87-base-pair reads and were therefore excluded. The only immune exposure information available for the cohort was CMV serostatus. In a later analysis, the rate of TCR association differed among HLA loci, with DRB1 alleles having the most associated TCRs and HLA-C alleles having the fewest. Some 15 rarely observed V segments, including chromosome 9 orphons, were excluded from the earlier analysis of several hundred of the donors because counts were too low. The authors suggested that the approach could potentially be extended to other disease states and immunological phenotypes. A further reported finding was that TCR beta sequences accurately predicted the HLA-A and HLA-B alleles for most subjects in the first cohort. Correlated functional status among segregating V segments might be attributable to linkage disequilibrium, but an unknown experimental factor could not be ruled out.

The rearranged segments are TRBV7-8 and TRBJ2-3, with TRBD1 matching 8 junction bases. The sequence came from a woman in her fifties or sixties in good health and CMV-seropositive. Sequenced material: PBMCs. CDR3 sequence: CASSKDRVQTDTQYF. The nucleotides read TGTGCCAGCAGCAAGGACAGGGTACAGACAGATACGCAGTATTTT.